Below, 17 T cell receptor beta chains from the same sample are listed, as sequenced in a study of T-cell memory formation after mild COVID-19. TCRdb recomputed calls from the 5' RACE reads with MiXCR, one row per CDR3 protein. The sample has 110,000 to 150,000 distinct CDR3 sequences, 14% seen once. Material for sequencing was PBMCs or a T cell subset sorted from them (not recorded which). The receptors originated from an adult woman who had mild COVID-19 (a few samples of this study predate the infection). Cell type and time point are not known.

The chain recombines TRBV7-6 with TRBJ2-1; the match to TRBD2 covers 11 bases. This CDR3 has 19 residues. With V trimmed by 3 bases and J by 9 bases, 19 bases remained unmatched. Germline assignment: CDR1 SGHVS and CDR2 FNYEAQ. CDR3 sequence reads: CASSFEGVAGGPPLGEQFF. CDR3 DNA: TGTGCCAGCAGCTTCGAGGGAGTAGCGGGGGGGCCCCCCCTGGGTGAGCAGTTCTTC.

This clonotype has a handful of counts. The CDR3 DNA reads as TGCAGTGCCATGGACAGGGAAGAGACCCAGTACTTC. It translates to CSAMDREETQYF. This chain connects TRBV20-1 to TRBJ2-5, with 8 bases aligning to TRBD1. This CDR3 has 12 amino acids. The J segment lost 3 bases and the V segment lost 6 bases, leaving 3 bases of the junction unmatched. Germline V gives CDR1 DFQATT, CDR2 SNEGSKA (reference sequence).

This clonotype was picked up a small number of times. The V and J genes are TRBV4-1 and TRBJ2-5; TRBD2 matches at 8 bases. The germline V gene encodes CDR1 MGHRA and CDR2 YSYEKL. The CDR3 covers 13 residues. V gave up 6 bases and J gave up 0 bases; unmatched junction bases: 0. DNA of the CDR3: TGCGCCAGCAGGACTAGCGACCAAGAGACCCAGTACTTC. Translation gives CASRTSDQETQYF.

CDR3 sequence reads: CASSLISGAYEQYF. The CDR3 DNA is TGTGCCAGCAGCTTAATCAGCGGGGCTTACGAGCAGTACTTC. This chain joins TRBV11-3 and TRBJ2-7; 7 nucleotides agree with TRBD2. The CDR3 loop spans 14 amino acids. The V gene end was trimmed by 2 bases and the J gene end by 4 bases; junction bases not matched to a gene: 5. The germline CDR1 and CDR2 sequences are SGHNT and YENEEA.

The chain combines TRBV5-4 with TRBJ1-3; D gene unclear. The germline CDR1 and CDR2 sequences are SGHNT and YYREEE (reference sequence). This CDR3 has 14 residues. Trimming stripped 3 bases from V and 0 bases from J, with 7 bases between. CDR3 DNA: TGTGCCAGCAGCTATACTTACTCTGGAAACACCATATATTTT. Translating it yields CASSYTYSGNTIYF.

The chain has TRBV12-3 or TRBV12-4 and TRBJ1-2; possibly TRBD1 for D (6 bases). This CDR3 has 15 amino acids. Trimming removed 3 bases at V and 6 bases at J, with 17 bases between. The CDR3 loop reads CASSFYREAGDGYTF. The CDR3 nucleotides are TGTGCCAGCAGTTTTTATCGCGAGGCAGGGGATGGCTACACCTTC.

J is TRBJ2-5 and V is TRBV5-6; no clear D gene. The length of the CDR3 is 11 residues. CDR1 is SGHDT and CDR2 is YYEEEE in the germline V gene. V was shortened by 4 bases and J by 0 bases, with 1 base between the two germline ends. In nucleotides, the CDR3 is TGTGCCAGCAGCAACCAAGAGACCCAGTACTTC. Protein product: CASSNQETQYF.

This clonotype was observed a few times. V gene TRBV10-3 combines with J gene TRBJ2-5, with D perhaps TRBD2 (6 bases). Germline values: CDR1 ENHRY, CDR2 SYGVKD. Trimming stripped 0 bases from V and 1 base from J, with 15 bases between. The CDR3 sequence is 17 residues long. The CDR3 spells CAISESYRERGQETQYF. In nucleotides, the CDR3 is TGTGCCATCAGTGAGTCGTATCGGGAGAGGGGCCAAGAGACCCAGTACTTC.

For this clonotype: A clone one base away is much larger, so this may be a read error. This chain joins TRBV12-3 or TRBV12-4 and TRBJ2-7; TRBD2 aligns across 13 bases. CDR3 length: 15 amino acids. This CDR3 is CASSSRLAGGYEKYF. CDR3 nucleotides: TGTGCCAGCAGTTCCCGACTAGCGGGGGGCTACGAGAAGTACTTC.

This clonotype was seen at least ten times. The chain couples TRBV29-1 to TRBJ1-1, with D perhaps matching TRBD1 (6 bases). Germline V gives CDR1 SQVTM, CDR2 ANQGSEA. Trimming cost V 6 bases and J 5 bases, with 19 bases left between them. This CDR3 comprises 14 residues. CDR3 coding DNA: TGCAGCGTGCCGGGACACGCGATCGGGACTGAAGCTTTCTTT. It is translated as CSVPGHAIGTEAFF.

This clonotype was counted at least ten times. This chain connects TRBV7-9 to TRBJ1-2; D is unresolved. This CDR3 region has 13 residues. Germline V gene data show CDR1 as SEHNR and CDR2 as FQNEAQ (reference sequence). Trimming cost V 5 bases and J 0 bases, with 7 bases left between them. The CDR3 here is CASSLEANYGYTF. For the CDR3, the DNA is TGTGCCAGCAGCCTCGAAGCTAACTATGGCTACACCTTC.

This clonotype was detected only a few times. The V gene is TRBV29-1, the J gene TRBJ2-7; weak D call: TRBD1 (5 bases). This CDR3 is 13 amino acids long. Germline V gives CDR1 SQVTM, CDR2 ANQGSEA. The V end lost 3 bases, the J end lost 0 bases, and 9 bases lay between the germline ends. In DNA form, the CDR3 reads TGCAGCGTTGAGGACAACAGCTCCTACGAGCAGTACTTC. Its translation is CSVEDNSSYEQYF.

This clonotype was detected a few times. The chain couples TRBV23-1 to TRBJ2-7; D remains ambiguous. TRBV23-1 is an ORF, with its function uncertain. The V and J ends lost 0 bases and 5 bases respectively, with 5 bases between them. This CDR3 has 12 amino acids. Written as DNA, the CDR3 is TGCGCCAGCAGTCAATCTCCCAACGAGCAGTACTTC. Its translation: CASSQSPNEQYF.

The CDR3 DNA reads TGTGCCAGCAGCTTTGAAGCGGGGAAGGAGTTCACAGATACGCAGTATTTT. This codes for CASSFEAGKEFTDTQYF. J is TRBJ2-3 and V is TRBV7-9, with 7 bases matching TRBD2. V dropped 3 bases and J dropped 2; count of bases not matched to a gene: 11. The CDR3 extends over 17 amino acids. Per the germline V gene, CDR1 is SEHNR and CDR2 is FQNEAQ (reference sequence).

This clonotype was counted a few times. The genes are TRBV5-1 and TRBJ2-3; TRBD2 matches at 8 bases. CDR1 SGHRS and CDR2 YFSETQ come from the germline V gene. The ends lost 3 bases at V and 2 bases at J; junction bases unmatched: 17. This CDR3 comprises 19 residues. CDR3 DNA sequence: TGCGCCAGCAGCTCGAATTCGATTATAGCGGGGTCTCACACAGATACGCAGTATTTT. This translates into CASSSNSIIAGSHTDTQYF.

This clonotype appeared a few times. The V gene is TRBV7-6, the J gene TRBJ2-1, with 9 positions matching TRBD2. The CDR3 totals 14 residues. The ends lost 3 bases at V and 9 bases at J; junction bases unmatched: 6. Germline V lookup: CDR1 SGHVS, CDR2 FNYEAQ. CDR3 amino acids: CASSLGSGSGEQFF. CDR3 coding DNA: TGTGCCAGCAGCTTGGGTAGCGGGAGCGGTGAGCAGTTCTTC. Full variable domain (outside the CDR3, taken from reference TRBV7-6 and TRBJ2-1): GAGVSQSPRYKVTKRGQDVALRCDPISGHVSLYWYRQALGQGPEFLTYFNYEAQQDKSGLPNDRFSAERPEGSISTLTIQRTEQRDSAMYRCASSLGSGSGEQFFGPGTRLTVL.

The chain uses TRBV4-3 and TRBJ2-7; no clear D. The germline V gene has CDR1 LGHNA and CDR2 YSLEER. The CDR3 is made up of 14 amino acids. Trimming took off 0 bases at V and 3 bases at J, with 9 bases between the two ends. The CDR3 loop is CASSQEGKNYEQYF. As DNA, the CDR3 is TGCGCCAGCAGCCAAGAGGGTAAAAACTACGAGCAGTACTTC.